What follows describes a single TCR beta chain. Its antigen is still unknown. Clones were sequenced by immunoSEQ multiplex PCR, and TCRdb holds only the in-frame ones, with some missing. The table includes some 150,000 clones, over 80% detected once. Second-dose schedules of about 4 or about 12 weeks were combined. Germline V gene sequence: CDR1 GTSNPN, CDR2 SVGIG (reference sequence). The CDR3 spans 15 residues. Losses at the gene ends were 2 bases for V and 8 bases for J; bases not matched to a gene: 9. The sample belongs to a study of T cell responses to AZD1222 COVID-19 vaccine. Overall study findings and caveats: White British people made up most donors, females outnumbered males, and clonal diversity was possibly underestimated.

Sequencing was performed on peripheral blood, taken 28 days after the second AZD1222 dose. This clonotype originated in an adult who received the AZD1222 COVID-19 vaccine. The chain joins TRBV30 to TRBJ1-6; 7 nucleotides match TRBD1. Here the CDR3 DNA reads TGTGCCTGGAGTATATACAGGGGTCGCGATTCACCCCTCCACTTT. This sequence encodes CAWSIYRGRDSPLHF.